These 8 T cell receptor beta chains came from one sample sequenced in a study of T cell responses to AZD1222 COVID-19 vaccine. The assay was immunoSEQ multiplex PCR, and TCRdb's table has in-frame clones only and misses some. The top ten hold approximately 1.2% of the sample, which has 150,000 or so clones, about 91% seen once. This sample comprised peripheral blood, obtained 28 days after the second AZD1222 dose. The receptor source for this set is an adult who received the AZD1222 COVID-19 vaccine.

The CDR3 region has the DNA TGTGCCAGCACTCCCCTAGCGGGAGGCTACACAGATACGCAGTATTTT. Translated: CASTPLAGGYTDTQYF. V usage is TRBV27 and J usage is TRBJ2-3; TRBD2 matches 11 bases. The CDR3 length is 16 residues. Germline CDR1 reads MNHEY; CDR2 reads SMNVEV (reference sequence). Trimming removed 7 bases from V and 2 bases from J; junction bases left unmatched: 8.

This rearrangement joins TRBV2 to TRBJ2-5, with 16 bases lining up with TRBD2. The germline V gene has CDR1 SNHLY and CDR2 FYNNEI. This CDR3 spans 16 amino acids. Trimming at V came to 5 bases and at J to 5 bases, leaving 5 bases not matched to a gene. CDR3 nucleotide sequence: TGTGCCAGCAGTAGGGGACTAGCGGGAGGGGGGGAGACCCAGTACTTC. Translating it yields CASSRGLAGGGETQYF.

This chain links TRBV19 with TRBJ2-3; 8 bases match TRBD2. With V trimmed by 8 bases and J by 6 bases, 22 bases remained unmatched. CDR1 is LNHDA, CDR2 SQIVND, per germline (reference sequence). This CDR3 comprises 18 residues. In nucleotides, the CDR3 is TGTGCCAGTTTTCCCCCGTGGACTAGCCCCCGGGAGTCGGATACGCAGTATTTT. This translates into CASFPPWTSPRESDTQYF.

V is TRBV7-8 and J is TRBJ1-3; 7 bases map to TRBD1. V shed 5 bases and J 2 bases; nucleotides not matched to a gene: 9. In germline, CDR1 is SGHVS, CDR2 FQNEAQ. This CDR3 has 16 amino acids. CDR3 DNA: TGTGCCAGCAGCCGTCTCAACAGGGGAGCTGGAAACACCATATATTTT. Amino acid sequence: CASSRLNRGAGNTIYF.

The J gene is TRBJ2-2, the V gene TRBV13; TRBD2 matches at 7 bases. Germline assignment: CDR1 PRHDT and CDR2 FYEKMQ (reference sequence). Trimming at V came to 0 bases and at J to 7 bases, leaving 14 bases not matched to a gene. The CDR3 covers 18 residues. The CDR3 sequence is CASSLGLLAPGGNGELFF. DNA of the CDR3: TGTGCCAGCAGCTTAGGCCTCCTAGCCCCCGGGGGGAACGGGGAGCTGTTTTTT.

This clone was found once. The chain joins TRBV7-9 to TRBJ2-1, with TRBD2 matching over 7 bases. The CDR3 loop spans 16 amino acids. Germline CDR1 reads SEHNR; CDR2 reads FQNEAQ (reference sequence). J lost 4 bases, V lost 1 base, and 7 bases had no gene match. The CDR3 bases are TGTGCCAGCAGCTTAGGTTGGCTAGCGGCTTACAATGAGCAGTTCTTC. Translation gives CASSLGWLAAYNEQFF. Supplemented by reference TRBV7-9 and TRBJ2-1, the full variable domain reads DTGVSQNPRHKITKRGQNVTFRCDPISEHNRLYWYRQTLGQGPEFLTYFQNEAQLEKSRLLSDRFSAERPKGSFSTLEIQRTEQGDSAMYLCASSLGWLAAYNEQFFGPGTRLTVL.

This rearrangement joins TRBV4-1 to TRBJ2-1, with 8 bases lining up with TRBD1. V lost 4 bases to trimming and J lost 9 bases; unmatched junction nucleotides: 11. The CDR3 spans 15 residues. In germline, CDR1 is MGHRA, CDR2 YSYEKL. CDR3 region: CASSLGQGGGGEQFF. The DNA of the CDR3 is TGCGCCAGCAGCCTTGGACAGGGTGGTGGCGGTGAGCAGTTCTTC.

The chain recombines TRBV27 with TRBJ1-6; weak D call: TRBD1 (5 bases). Trimming stripped 3 bases from V and 6 bases from J, with 12 bases between. CDR3 length: 15 amino acids. Per germline, CDR1 MNHEY and CDR2 SMNVEV (reference sequence). The CDR3 loop reads CASSLVAGGNSPLHF. CDR3 sequence (DNA): TGTGCCAGCAGTTTGGTAGCGGGGGGTAATTCACCCCTCCACTTT.